The 27 T cell receptor beta chains below all came from one sample that was sequenced in a study of blood T cell repertoires in COVID-19. Here immunoSEQ multiplex PCR was the method, and the copy in TCRdb shows in-frame clones only, minus some. The table shows a few hundred thousand clones, with around 90% occurring only once. Material: peripheral blood. Receptor source: a woman aged 60-75 years with COVID-19, enrolled during active disease.

The chain joins TRBV29-1 to TRBJ2-6; D is ambiguous. Germline lookup yields CDR1 SQVTM and CDR2 ANQGSEA. V gave up 6 bases and J gave up 1 base, with 7 bases separating them. This CDR3 has 13 amino acids. The CDR3 DNA follows: TGCAGCGTACGGTTTTCTGGGGCCAACGTCCTGACTTTC. It is translated as CSVRFSGANVLTF.

The genes are TRBV11-2 and TRBJ2-5; 10 nucleotides match TRBD1. Trimming cost V 1 base and J 1 base; bases outside gene matches: 3. The CDR3 is 16 amino acids. Germline V CDR1 and CDR2: SGHAT, FQNNGV. CDR3 residues: CASSLGGQGVQETQYF. The CDR3, as DNA: TGTGCCAGCAGCTTAGGCGGACAGGGGGTCCAAGAGACCCAGTACTTC.

This chain connects TRBV5-1 to TRBJ1-3, with TRBD1 as a possible D gene (5 bases). There are 16 residues in the CDR3. In germline, CDR1 is SGHRS, CDR2 YFSETQ. V lost 0 bases and J 2 bases, leaving 12 bases between the germline ends. CDR3 DNA: TGCGCCAGCAGCTTGGCCGGCAGGGCGGCTGGAAACACCATATATTTT. This translates into CASSLAGRAAGNTIYF.

The chain uses TRBV19 and TRBJ1-4, with 10 nucleotides matching TRBD1. V shed 10 bases, J shed 4 bases, and the junction held 6 bases outside the gene matches. This CDR3 region has 14 residues. The germline V gene has CDR1 LNHDA and CDR2 SQIVND (reference sequence). CDR3 region: CATRQGASNEKLFF. The CDR3 region has the DNA TGTGCCACTCGACAGGGGGCCAGTAATGAAAAACTGTTTTTT.

J is TRBJ1-2 and V is TRBV5-1; possibly TRBD1 for D (6 bases). Germline CDR1 SGHRS, CDR2 YFSETQ. The CDR3 sequence is 14 residues long. Trimming left V 1 base short and J 7 bases short, with 14 bases between. Here the CDR3 reads CASSLSGTRAGYTF. CDR3 DNA: TGCGCCAGCAGCTTGAGCGGGACACGGGCTGGCTACACCTTC.

This chain uses TRBV12-3 or TRBV12-4 with TRBJ1-1; the D is unclear. The CDR3 loop spans 13 amino acids. V was cut by 3 bases and J by 6 bases, with 11 bases left in between. The CDR3, as DNA: TGTGCCAGCAGTTTGGGGAGCTCGGCTGAAGCTTTCTTT. Protein sequence: CASSLGSSAEAFF.

J is TRBJ1-1 and V is TRBV11-2; unclear D gene. Trimming took 1 base from V and 1 from J, leaving 10 bases between them. The germline CDR1 and CDR2 sequences are SGHAT and FQNNGV. This CDR3 region has 15 residues. The CDR3 bases are TGTGCCAGCAGCTTAGCCCGGGGATGGAACACTGAAGCTTTCTTT. Translating gives CASSLARGWNTEAFF.

This chain uses TRBV19 with TRBJ2-2; 9 bases line up with TRBD1. There are 17 residues in the CDR3. V lost 6 bases to trimming and J lost 2 bases; unmatched junction nucleotides: 10. Germline values: CDR1 LNHDA, CDR2 SQIVND (reference sequence). CDR3 DNA sequence: TGTGCCAGTAGGACAGACAGGGGGTTACCTAACACCGGGGAGCTGTTTTTT. Residues: CASRTDRGLPNTGELFF.

The chain recombines TRBV4-1 with TRBJ1-4, with 8 nucleotides matching TRBD1. This CDR3 is 15 amino acids long. After removal of 5 bases from V and 5 bases from J, the junction contained 7 bases not matched to a gene. Germline-derived CDR1 and CDR2 are MGHRA and YSYEKL. The CDR3 DNA follows: TGCGCCAGCAGCGTTACAGGGGGAATCAATGAAAAACTGTTTTTT. Protein sequence: CASSVTGGINEKLFF.

The gene calls are TRBV9 and TRBJ1-2, with D possibly TRBD1 on 6 matching bases. The CDR3 consists of 15 residues. The V gene's germline CDR1 is SGDLS and CDR2 YYNGEE. Trimming removed 2 bases at V and 3 bases at J, with 14 bases between. As DNA, the CDR3 is TGTGCCAGCAGCGTCCGGGACACCCTAGACTATGGCTACACCTTC. It translates to CASSVRDTLDYGYTF.

Turning to this clone: One junction end disagrees with the germline gene, perhaps due to a read error. The CDR3 here is CASSVAGGVVTEAFF. The CDR3, as DNA: TGTGCCAGCAGCGTAGCGGGGGGGGTGGTCACTGAAGCTTTCTTT. The V call is TRBV7-6, the J call TRBJ1-1; D may be TRBD1 (5 bases). Germline assignment: CDR1 SGHVS and CDR2 FNYEAQ. This CDR3 has 15 amino acids.

CDR3 region: CASSPGETEAFF. The CDR3 nucleotides read TGTGCCAGCTCACCCGGTGAAACTGAAGCTTTCTTT. The genes are TRBV18 and TRBJ1-1; unclear D gene. The CDR3 runs to 12 residues. Germline V gene sequence: CDR1 KGHSH, CDR2 LQKENI. Trimming took 3 bases from V and 5 from J, leaving 7 bases between them.

This clone was detected only once. This sequence joins TRBV19 and TRBJ1-2, with 8 bases lining up with TRBD1. The germline V gene has CDR1 LNHDA and CDR2 SQIVND (reference sequence). V was pared by 4 bases and J by 3 bases, with 7 bases of the junction left unmatched. There are 15 residues in the CDR3. For the CDR3, the DNA is TGTGCCAGTAGTAACCCAGGGGGCAGCGACTATGGCTACACCTTC. Amino acids: CASSNPGGSDYGYTF.

The V and J genes are TRBV5-1 and TRBJ2-2; D gene unclear. V was cut by 1 base and J by 3 bases, with 10 bases left in between. The length of the CDR3 is 15 residues. From germline, CDR1 is SGHRS and CDR2 YFSETQ. In DNA, the CDR3 is TGCGCCAGCAGCTTGCGAGAGATCTACACCGGGGAGCTGTTTTTT. Translating gives CASSLREIYTGELFF.

This clone was recorded only once. The gene calls are TRBV4-1 and TRBJ2-7, with D uncertain. There are 11 residues in the CDR3. Germline V gene sequence: CDR1 MGHRA, CDR2 YSYEKL. V was shortened by 4 bases and J by 1 base, with 2 bases between the two germline ends. Here the CDR3 reads CASSPSYEQYF. The CDR3 DNA sequence: TGCGCCAGCAGCCCTTCCTACGAGCAGTACTTC.

This clone was counted ten times or more. This CDR3 is also generated by other DNA sequences in the sample. The CDR3 nucleotides read TGTGCCAGCTCACCACCGACAGAATCCTATGGCTACACCTTC. It codes for CASSPPTESYGYTF. The chain recombines TRBV18 with TRBJ1-2, with TRBD1 as a possible D gene (5 bases). The germline V and J ends were trimmed by 0 bases and 4 bases, with 9 bases remaining between them. Germline assignment: CDR1 KGHSH and CDR2 LQKENI. This CDR3 comprises 14 residues.

The V and J genes are TRBV28 and TRBJ1-1; unclear D gene. V was clipped by 4 bases and J by 0 bases, with 12 bases between them. The length of the CDR3 is 15 residues. Germline V CDR1 and CDR2: MDHEN, SYDVKM. The CDR3 DNA reads TGTGCCAGCAGTTCACGGACGGGGATGAACACTGAAGCTTTCTTT. Amino acids: CASSSRTGMNTEAFF.

The chain carries TRBV30 and TRBJ1-2; D unclear. Trimming removed 6 bases at V and 5 bases at J, with 7 bases between. Germline values: CDR1 GTSNPN, CDR2 SVGIG (reference sequence). CDR3 length: 10 amino acids. As DNA, the CDR3 is TGTGCCTGCCAACTTTATGGCTACACCTTC. Amino acids: CACQLYGYTF.

The chain employs TRBV6-4 and TRBJ2-2; D might be TRBD2 (5 bases). V was pared by 5 bases and J by 6 bases, with 13 bases between. This CDR3 spans 14 amino acids. Germline CDR1 and CDR2: MRHNA and SNTAGT. For the CDR3, the DNA is TGTGCCAGCAGTCCCCAAACTAGTTCCGGGGAGCTGTTTTTT. This translates into CASSPQTSSGELFF.

This clone occurred a few times. The gene calls are TRBV15 and TRBJ1-5; no firm D call. The CDR3 has 15 amino acids. V was pared by 3 bases and J by 4 bases, with 13 bases between. Per the germline V gene, CDR1 is LNHNV and CDR2 is YYDKDF (reference sequence). This CDR3 is CATSSRRAGNQPQHF. DNA of the CDR3: TGTGCCACCAGCAGTCGACGGGCGGGGAATCAGCCCCAGCATTTT.

The DNA for the CDR3 is TGTGCCAGTAGTAACCGGACAGGCGTGAGCAATCAGCCCCAGCATTTT. Residues: CASSNRTGVSNQPQHF. The chain couples TRBV19 to TRBJ1-5; 7 nucleotides agree with TRBD1. The CDR3 is 16 amino acids. V shed 4 bases, J shed 1 base, and the junction held 7 bases outside the gene matches. Germline assignment: CDR1 LNHDA and CDR2 SQIVND (reference sequence).

This chain connects TRBV30 to TRBJ1-4; no clear D gene. CDR3 length equals 17 residues. Germline assignment: CDR1 GTSNPN and CDR2 SVGIG (reference sequence). V lost 4 bases and J 0 bases, leaving 18 bases between the germline ends. CDR3 in amino acids: CAWNRVTFTATNEKLFF. CDR3 nucleotides: TGTGCCTGGAACAGAGTTACCTTCACCGCAACTAATGAAAAACTGTTTTTT.

The chain employs TRBV11-2 and TRBJ2-5; D is possibly TRBD1 (7 bases). Germline lookup yields CDR1 SGHAT and CDR2 FQNNGV. The ends were cut back, 1 base at V and 4 bases at J, with 13 bases in the middle. The CDR3 is 15 amino acids. CDR3 sequence (DNA): TGTGCCAGCAGCTTAGTTGGGGGGACAGCAGAGACCCAGTACTTC. It is translated as CASSLVGGTAETQYF.

This clone has just a few counts. The chain employs TRBV7-2 and TRBJ2-1, with 13 nucleotides matching TRBD2. Per germline, CDR1 SGHTA and CDR2 FQGNSA. V shed 0 bases and J 0 bases; nucleotides not matched to a gene: 2. This CDR3 has 18 residues. CDR3 sequence reads: CASSLATSGGSSYNEQFF. The CDR3 DNA sequence: TGTGCCAGCAGCTTAGCGACTAGCGGGGGGAGCTCCTACAATGAGCAGTTCTTC. The variable domain in full, with the rest retrieved from reference TRBV7-2 and TRBJ2-1, is GAGVSQSPSNKVTEKGKDVELRCDPISGHTALYWYRQSLGQGLEFLIYFQGNSAPDKSGLPSDRFSAERTGGSVSTLTIQRTQQEDSAVYLCASSLATSGGSSYNEQFFGPGTRLTVL.

The chain has TRBV12-3 or TRBV12-4 and TRBJ1-2; 7 bases map to TRBD1. V dropped 4 bases and J dropped 7; count of bases not matched to a gene: 6. The CDR3 is 13 residues long. CDR3: CASSSGTASGYTF. The CDR3 DNA reads TGTGCCAGCAGTTCCGGGACAGCAAGTGGCTACACCTTC.

This chain's CDR3 is CASSTGGDTEAFF. DNA for the CDR3: TGTGCCAGCAGCACAGGGGGGGATACTGAAGCTTTCTTT. This chain connects TRBV3-1 (or the pseudogene TRBV3-2) to TRBJ1-1, with 8 bases fitting TRBD1. J was trimmed by 5 bases and V by 5 bases; bases with no gene match: 4. This CDR3 is 13 amino acids long. Germline CDR1 is LGHDT and CDR2 is YNNKEL (reference sequence).

The V gene is TRBV4-1, the J gene TRBJ2-2; a weak D match, TRBD2 (6 bases). In germline, CDR1 is MGHRA, CDR2 YSYEKL. V lost 1 base to trimming and J lost 5 bases, with 17 bases between them. This CDR3 is built from 17 residues. The CDR3 is CASSQAALVRGTGELFF. CDR3 bases: TGCGCCAGCAGCCAAGCGGCGCTGGTCCGGGGGACCGGGGAGCTGTTTTTT.